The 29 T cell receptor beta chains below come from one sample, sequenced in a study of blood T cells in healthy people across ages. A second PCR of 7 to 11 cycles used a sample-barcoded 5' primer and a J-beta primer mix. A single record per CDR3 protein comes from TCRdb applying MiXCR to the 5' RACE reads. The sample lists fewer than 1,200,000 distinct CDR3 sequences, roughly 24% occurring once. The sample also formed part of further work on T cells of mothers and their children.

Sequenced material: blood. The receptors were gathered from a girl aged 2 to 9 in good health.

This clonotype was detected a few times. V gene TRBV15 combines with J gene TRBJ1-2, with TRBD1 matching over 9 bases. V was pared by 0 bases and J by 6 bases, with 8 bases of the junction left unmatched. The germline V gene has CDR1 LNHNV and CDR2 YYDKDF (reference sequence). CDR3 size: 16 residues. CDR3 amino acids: CATSRDSGQGKNGYTF. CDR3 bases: TGTGCCACCAGCAGAGATAGTGGACAGGGGAAGAATGGCTACACCTTC.

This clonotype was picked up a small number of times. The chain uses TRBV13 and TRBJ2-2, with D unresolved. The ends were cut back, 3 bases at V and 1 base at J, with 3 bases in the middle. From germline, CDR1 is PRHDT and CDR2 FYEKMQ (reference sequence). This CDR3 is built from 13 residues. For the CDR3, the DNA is TGTGCCAGCAGCTTCCAGAACACCGGGGAGCTGTTTTTT. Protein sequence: CASSFQNTGELFF.

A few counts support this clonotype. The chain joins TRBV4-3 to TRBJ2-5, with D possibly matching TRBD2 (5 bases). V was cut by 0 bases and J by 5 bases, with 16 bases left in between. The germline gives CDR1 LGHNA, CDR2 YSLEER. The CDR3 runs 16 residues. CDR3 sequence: CASSQEWRGFEETQYF. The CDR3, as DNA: TGCGCCAGCAGCCAAGAGTGGCGCGGGTTTGAGGAGACCCAGTACTTC.

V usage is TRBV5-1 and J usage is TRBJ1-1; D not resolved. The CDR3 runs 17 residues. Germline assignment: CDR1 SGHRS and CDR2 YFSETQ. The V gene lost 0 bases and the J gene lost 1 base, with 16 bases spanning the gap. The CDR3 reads CASSLEGDGDWNTEAFF. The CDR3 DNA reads TGCGCCAGCAGCTTGGAGGGTGACGGGGATTGGAACACTGAAGCTTTCTTT.

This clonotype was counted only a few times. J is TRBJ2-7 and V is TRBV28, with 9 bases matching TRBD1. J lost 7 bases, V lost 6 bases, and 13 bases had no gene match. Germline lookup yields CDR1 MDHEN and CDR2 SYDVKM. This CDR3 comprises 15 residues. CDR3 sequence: CASSTPGQGFNEQYF. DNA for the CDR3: TGTGCCAGCAGCACCCCGGGACAGGGCTTTAATGAGCAGTACTTC.

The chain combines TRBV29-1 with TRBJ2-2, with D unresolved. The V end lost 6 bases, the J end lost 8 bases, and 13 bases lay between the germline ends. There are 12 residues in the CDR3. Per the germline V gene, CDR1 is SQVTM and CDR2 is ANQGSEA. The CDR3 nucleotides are TGCAGCGTAAGGACCTTCTTGGGGGAGCTGTTTTTT. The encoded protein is CSVRTFLGELFF.

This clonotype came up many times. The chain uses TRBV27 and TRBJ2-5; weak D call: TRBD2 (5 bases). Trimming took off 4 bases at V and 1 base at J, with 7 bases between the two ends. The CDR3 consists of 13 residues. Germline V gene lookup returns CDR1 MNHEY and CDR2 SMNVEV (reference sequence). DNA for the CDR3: TGTGCCAGCAGTTGGACTTTCCAAGAGACCCAGTACTTC. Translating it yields CASSWTFQETQYF.

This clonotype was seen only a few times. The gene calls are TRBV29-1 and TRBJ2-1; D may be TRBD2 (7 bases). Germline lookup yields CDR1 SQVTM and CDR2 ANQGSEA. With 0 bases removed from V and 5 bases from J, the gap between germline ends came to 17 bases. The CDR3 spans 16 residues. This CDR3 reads CSVEDLRGGRNNEQFF. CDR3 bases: TGCAGCGTTGAAGACCTCAGGGGCGGGAGAAACAATGAGCAGTTCTTC.

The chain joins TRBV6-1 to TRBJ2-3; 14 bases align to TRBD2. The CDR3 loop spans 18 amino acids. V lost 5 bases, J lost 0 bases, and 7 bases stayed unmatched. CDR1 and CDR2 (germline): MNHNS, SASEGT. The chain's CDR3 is CASSRTGLAGVSTDTQYF. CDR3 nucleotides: TGTGCCAGCAGTCGCACGGGACTAGCGGGGGTTAGCACAGATACGCAGTATTTT.

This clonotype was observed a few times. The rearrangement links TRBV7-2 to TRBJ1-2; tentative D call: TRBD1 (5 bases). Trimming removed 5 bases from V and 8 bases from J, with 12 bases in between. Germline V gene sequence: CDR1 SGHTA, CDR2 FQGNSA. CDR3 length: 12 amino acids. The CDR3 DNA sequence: TGTGCCAGCAGCCCGGGGGGTGGCGGCTACACCTTC. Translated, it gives CASSPGGGGYTF.

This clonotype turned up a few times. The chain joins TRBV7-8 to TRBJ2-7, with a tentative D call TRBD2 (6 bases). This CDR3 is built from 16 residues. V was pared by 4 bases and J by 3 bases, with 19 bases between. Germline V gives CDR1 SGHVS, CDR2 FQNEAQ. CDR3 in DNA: TGTGCCAGCAGCTCAGCGAAGAGGGACGGGAGCTACGAGCAGTACTTC. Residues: CASSSAKRDGSYEQYF.

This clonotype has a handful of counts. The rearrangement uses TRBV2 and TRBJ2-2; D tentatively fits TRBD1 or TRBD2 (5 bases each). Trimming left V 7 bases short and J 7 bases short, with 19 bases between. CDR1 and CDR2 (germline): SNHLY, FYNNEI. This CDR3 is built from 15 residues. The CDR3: CASNRDHMGDGELFF. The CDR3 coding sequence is TGTGCCAGCAACCGGGACCACATGGGTGACGGGGAGCTGTTTTTT.

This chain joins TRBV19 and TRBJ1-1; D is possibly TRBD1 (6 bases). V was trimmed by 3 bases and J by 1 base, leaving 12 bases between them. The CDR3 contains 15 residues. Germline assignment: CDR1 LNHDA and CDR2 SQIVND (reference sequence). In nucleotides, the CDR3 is TGTGCCAGTAGTATGCAGGGGAAGGGGAACACTGAAGCTTTCTTT. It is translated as CASSMQGKGNTEAFF.

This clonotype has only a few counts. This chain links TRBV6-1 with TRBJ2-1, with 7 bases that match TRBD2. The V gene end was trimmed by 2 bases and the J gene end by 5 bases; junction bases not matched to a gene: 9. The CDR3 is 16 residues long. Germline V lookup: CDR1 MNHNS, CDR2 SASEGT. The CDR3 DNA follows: TGTGCCAGCAGTGAAACCAACCTGCTAGCGGACAATGAGCAGTTCTTC. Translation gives CASSETNLLADNEQFF.

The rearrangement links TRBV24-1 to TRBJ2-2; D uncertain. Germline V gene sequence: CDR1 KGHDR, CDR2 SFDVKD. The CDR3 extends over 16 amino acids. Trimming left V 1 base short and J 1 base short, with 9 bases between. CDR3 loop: CATSDLGALNTGELFF. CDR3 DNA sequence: TGTGCCACCAGTGATTTAGGAGCGCTGAACACCGGGGAGCTGTTTTTT.

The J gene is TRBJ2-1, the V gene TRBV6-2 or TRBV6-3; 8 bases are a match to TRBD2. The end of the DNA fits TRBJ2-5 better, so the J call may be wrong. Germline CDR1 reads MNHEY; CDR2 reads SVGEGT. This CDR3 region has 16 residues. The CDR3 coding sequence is TGTGCCAGCAGTTACGGGACTAGAGAGGAAGGGGAGACCCAGTACTTC. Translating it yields CASSYGTREEGETQYF.

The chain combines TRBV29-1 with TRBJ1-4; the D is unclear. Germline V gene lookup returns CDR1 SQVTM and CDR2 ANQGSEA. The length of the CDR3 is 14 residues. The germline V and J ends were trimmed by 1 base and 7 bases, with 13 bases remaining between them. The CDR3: CSVEAYGRSEKLFF. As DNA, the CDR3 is TGCAGCGTTGAAGCTTATGGGAGGAGTGAAAAACTGTTTTTT.

The CDR3 coding sequence is TGTGCCAGCAGTTCCCACCGACAGGCCGATAATGAAAAACTGTTTTTT. Amino acid sequence: CASSSHRQADNEKLFF. The chain is built from TRBV12-3 or TRBV12-4 and TRBJ1-4; possible D gene TRBD1, 6 bases. The CDR3 length is 16 residues. V was cut by 4 bases and J by 4 bases, with 16 bases left in between.

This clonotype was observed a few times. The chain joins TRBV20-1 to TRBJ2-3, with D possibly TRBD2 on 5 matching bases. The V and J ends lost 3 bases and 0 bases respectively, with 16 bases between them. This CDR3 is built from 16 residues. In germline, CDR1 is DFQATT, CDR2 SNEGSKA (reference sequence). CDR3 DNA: TGCAGTGCTAGGCGGGCACAATACACTAGCACAGATACGCAGTATTTT. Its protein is CSARRAQYTSTDTQYF.

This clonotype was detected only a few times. The CDR3 region is CASSLQGGMDTQYF. The CDR3 nucleotides read TGCGCCAGCAGCTTGCAAGGAGGGATGGATACGCAGTATTTT. This sequence joins TRBV5-1 and TRBJ2-3; maybe TRBD2 (6 bases). The CDR3 length is 14 residues. Germline loops: CDR1 SGHRS, CDR2 YFSETQ. V was shortened by 1 base and J by 6 bases, with 12 bases between the two germline ends.

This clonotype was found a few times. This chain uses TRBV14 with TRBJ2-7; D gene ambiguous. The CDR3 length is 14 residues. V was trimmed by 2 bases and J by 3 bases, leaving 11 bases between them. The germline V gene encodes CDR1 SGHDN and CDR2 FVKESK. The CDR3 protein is CASSQKGEDYEQYF. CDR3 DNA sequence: TGTGCCAGCAGCCAAAAGGGTGAAGACTACGAGCAGTACTTC.

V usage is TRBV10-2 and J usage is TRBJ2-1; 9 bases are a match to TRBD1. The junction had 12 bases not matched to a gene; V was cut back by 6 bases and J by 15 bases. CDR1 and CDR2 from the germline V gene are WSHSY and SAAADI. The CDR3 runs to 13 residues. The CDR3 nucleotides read TGCGCCAGCAGCCTCCGGGACAGGGATGCTGGGTTCTTC. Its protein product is CASSLRDRDAGFF.

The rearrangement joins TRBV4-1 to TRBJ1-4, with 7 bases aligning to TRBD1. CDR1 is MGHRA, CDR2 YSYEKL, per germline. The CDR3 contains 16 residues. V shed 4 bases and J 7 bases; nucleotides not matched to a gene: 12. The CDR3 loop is CASSLHGQEHLEKLFF. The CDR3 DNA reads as TGCGCCAGCAGCCTGCACGGACAGGAGCACCTTGAAAAACTGTTTTTT.

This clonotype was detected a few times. DNA of the CDR3: TGTGCCAGCAGCTTAGAGAGCGGGGGATTATCAGATACGCAGTATTTT. It yields the protein CASSLESGGLSDTQYF. V is TRBV7-2 and J is TRBJ2-3, with 8 bases aligning to TRBD2. The CDR3 has 16 amino acids. Germline CDR1 reads SGHTA; CDR2 reads FQGNSA. V dropped 1 base and J dropped 4; count of bases not matched to a gene: 7.

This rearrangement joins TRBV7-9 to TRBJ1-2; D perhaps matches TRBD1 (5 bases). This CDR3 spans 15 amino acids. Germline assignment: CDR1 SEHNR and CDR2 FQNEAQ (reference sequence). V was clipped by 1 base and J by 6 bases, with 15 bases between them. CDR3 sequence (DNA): TGTGCCAGCAGCTTAGAGGTCCGGGGGACGGATGGCTACACCTTC. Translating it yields CASSLEVRGTDGYTF.

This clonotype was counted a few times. For the CDR3, the DNA is TGTGCCAGCGGGGGAGTATGGCAGTTCTTC. Amino acid sequence: CASGGVWQFF. This chain links TRBV28 with TRBJ2-1; D could derive from TRBD1 or TRBD2 (5 bases each). Between the trimmed V and J ends, which lost 8 bases and 12 bases, there was a span of 11 bases. The CDR3 runs 10 residues. Germline V gene lookup returns CDR1 MDHEN and CDR2 SYDVKM.

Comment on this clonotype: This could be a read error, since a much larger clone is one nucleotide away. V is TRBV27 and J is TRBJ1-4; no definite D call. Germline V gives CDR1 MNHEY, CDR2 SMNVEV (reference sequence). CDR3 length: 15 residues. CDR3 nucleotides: TGTGCCAGCAGCCCAACCTCCTCTACTAATGAAAAACTGATTTTT. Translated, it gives CASSPTSSTNEKLIF.

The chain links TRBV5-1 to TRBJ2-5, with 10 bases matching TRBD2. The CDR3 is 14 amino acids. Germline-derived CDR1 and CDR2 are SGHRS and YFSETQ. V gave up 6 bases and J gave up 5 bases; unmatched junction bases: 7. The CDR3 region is CASTLGTSAETQYF. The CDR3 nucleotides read TGCGCCAGCACCCTTGGGACTAGCGCCGAGACCCAGTACTTC.

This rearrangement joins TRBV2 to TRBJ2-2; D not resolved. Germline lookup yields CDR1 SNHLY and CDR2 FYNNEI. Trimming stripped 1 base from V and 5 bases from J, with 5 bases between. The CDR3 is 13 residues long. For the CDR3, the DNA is TGTGCCAGCAGTGAAGACGGTACCGGGGAGCTGTTTTTT. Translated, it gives CASSEDGTGELFF.